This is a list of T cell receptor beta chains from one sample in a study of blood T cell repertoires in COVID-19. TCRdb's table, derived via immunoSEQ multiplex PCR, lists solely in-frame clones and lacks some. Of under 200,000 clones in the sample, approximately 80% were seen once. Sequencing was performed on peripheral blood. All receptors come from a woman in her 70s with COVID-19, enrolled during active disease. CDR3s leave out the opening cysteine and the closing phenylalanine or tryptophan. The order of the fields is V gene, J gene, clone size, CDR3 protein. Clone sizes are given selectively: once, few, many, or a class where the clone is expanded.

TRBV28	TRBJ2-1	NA	ASSLTGNQIFEQF
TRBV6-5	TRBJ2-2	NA	ASSYSNQGTGELF
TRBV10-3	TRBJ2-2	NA	AISAFNGELF
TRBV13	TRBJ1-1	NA	ASAAGREAF
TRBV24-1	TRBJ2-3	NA	ATSDSGLAASTDTQY
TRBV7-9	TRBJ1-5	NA	ASSSTVEGNQPQH
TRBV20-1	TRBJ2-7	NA	SASGWGGSYEQY
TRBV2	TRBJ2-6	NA	ASSLGGAGANVLT
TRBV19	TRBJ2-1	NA	ASSIRVINNEQF
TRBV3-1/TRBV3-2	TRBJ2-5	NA	ASSQEGLAGVETQY
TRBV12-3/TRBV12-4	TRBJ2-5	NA	ASSPGGLGTQY
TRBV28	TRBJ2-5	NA	ASSSQGPRTQY
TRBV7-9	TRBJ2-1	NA	ASSPVGLSSDLDNEQF
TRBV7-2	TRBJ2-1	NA	ASSLEPQAYNEQF
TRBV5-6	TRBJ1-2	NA	ASSPQQRGYGYT
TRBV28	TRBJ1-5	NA	ASSYGQGRGNQPQH
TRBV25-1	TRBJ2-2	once	ASSKGQGSSATGELF
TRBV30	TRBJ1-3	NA	AWRRVSGNTIY
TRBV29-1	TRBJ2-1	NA	SVPRGTGNEQF
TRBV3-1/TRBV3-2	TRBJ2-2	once	AGTYGSGRGGGELF
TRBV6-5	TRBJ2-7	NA	ASSYTPGVLSEQY
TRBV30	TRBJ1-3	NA	AYRDSGNTIY
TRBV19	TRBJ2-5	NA	ASSIVSGGAPKTQY
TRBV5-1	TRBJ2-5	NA	ASSPGGAGETQY
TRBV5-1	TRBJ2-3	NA	ASSLRESTDTQY
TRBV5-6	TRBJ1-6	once	ASSLGASRESDSPLH
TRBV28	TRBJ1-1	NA	ASRQTQRWTEAF
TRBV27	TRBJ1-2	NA	ASSPLRTGNYGYT
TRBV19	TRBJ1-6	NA	ASRIKQGWNSPLH
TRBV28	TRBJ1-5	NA	ASSFLGGGTVHPQH
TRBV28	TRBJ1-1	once	ASRWGHEAF
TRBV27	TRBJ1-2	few	ASSFRRGTSYGYT
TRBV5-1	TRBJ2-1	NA	ASSPSSGGAQEQF
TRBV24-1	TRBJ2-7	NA	ATSDLRRENEQY
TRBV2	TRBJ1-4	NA	ASSEGGATNEKLF
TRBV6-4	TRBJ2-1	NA	ASSDFLAAVSYNEQF
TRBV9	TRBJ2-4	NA	ASSVGNYNIQY
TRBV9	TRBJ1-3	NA	ASSRRTGPGNTIY
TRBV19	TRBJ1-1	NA	ASSRQGMNTEAF
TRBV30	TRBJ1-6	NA	AVQGSGANSPLH
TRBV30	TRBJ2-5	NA	AWSSQPEGAQY
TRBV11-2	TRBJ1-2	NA	ASSLTSNGYT
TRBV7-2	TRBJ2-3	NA	ASSSRQYDTQY
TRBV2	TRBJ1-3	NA	ASSRQGFSGNTIY
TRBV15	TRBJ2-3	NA	ATSRGGLAVTDTQY
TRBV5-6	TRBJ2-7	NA	ASSGLAVLSSYEQY
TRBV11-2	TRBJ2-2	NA	ASSLVRAGELF
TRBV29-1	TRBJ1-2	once	SVAEEDGYT
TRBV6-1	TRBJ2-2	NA	ASSEGTANTGELF
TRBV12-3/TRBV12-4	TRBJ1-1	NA	ASSFSGLPDAF
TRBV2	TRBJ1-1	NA	ASRLSTGGTEAF
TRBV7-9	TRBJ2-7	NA	ASSLVTSLGGEQY